These 23 T cell receptor beta chains came from one sample sequenced in a study of human T cells and chemical hapten exposure. Time point noted: pre-sensitization, week 0. Documented treatment: therapeutic diphenylcyclopropenone sensitization with weekly scalp DPC. TCRdb re-analysed the RACE reads in MiXCR, keeping a single row per CDR3 protein. The profile shows 80,000 to 100,000 distinct CDR3 sequences, around 10% of them singletons. Sequences were derived from whole blood, sampled in connection with sensitization to the hapten diphenylcyclopropenone (DPC). The receptors stem from a woman in her 40s with alopecia areata. Some clones in this sample may be carry-over from other donors' samples.

The CDR3 is CASSPRGQGGSTDTQYF. The CDR3 nucleotides read TGTGCCAGCAGTCCCAGGGGACAGGGGGGTAGCACAGATACGCAGTATTTT. This chain joins TRBV7-9 and TRBJ2-3; 11 bases fit TRBD1. The CDR3 sequence is 17 residues long. Germline V CDR1 and CDR2: SEHNR, FQNEAQ (reference sequence). The ends lost 6 bases at V and 0 bases at J; junction bases unmatched: 8.

The rearrangement links TRBV4-1 to TRBJ2-4; TRBD2 agrees at 12 bases. V lost 2 bases to trimming and J lost 3 bases; unmatched junction nucleotides: 5. CDR1 is MGHRA, CDR2 YSYEKL, per germline. The CDR3 is 17 residues long. CDR3 DNA: TGCGCCAGCAGCCAAAGAACTAGCGGGGGGATCAAAAACATTCAGTACTTC. Amino acids: CASSQRTSGGIKNIQYF.

This clonotype has a handful of counts. This chain joins TRBV4-1 and TRBJ2-5; 11 bases are shared with TRBD2. The CDR3 spans 15 residues. V shed 2 bases, J shed 3 bases, and the junction held 2 bases outside the gene matches. Germline loops: CDR1 MGHRA, CDR2 YSYEKL. CDR3 in amino acids: CASSQLTSGEETQYF. The CDR3 DNA reads as TGCGCCAGCAGCCAACTGACTAGCGGGGAAGAGACCCAGTACTTC.

This clonotype was picked up a small number of times. V and J are TRBV20-1 and TRBJ1-1; D is uncertain. The germline gives CDR1 DFQATT, CDR2 SNEGSKA (reference sequence). The CDR3 is made up of 11 amino acids. The V gene lost 2 bases and the J gene lost 10 bases, with 11 bases spanning the gap. CDR3 loop: CSARTQVIAFF. The CDR3 DNA sequence: TGCAGTGCTAGAACGCAGGTCATAGCTTTCTTT.

The CDR3 loop is CATSDLGDPARVQYF. CDR3 bases: TGTGCCACCAGTGATTTGGGGGATCCGGCAAGGGTGCAGTACTTC. The V call is TRBV24-1, the J call TRBJ2-7; D uncertain. The CDR3 totals 15 residues. V was cut by 0 bases and J by 9 bases, with 17 bases left in between. The germline V gene has CDR1 KGHDR and CDR2 SFDVKD.

This clonotype was detected ten times or more. CDR3 amino acids: CASSLMAGGSYEQYF. For the CDR3, the DNA is TGTGCCAGCAGCTTGATGGCGGGGGGTTCCTACGAGCAGTACTTC. The rearrangement links TRBV5-4 to TRBJ2-7; 8 nucleotides agree with TRBD2. The germline CDR1 and CDR2 sequences are SGHNT and YYREEE (reference sequence). The CDR3 length is 15 residues. The ends lost 1 base at V and 1 base at J; junction bases unmatched: 4.

For this clonotype: The junction shows a germline mismatch at one end, possibly a read error. The chain employs TRBV6-6 and TRBJ1-2, with 8 bases identical to TRBD1. The CDR3 extends over 15 amino acids. CDR1 is MNHNY and CDR2 is SVGAGI in the germline V gene (reference sequence). The CDR3 loop reads CASSYHGTGNYGYIF. The CDR3 bases are TGTGCCAGCAGTTACCACGGGACAGGCAACTATGGCTACATCTTC.

In its sample, this clonotype was seen many times. The rearrangement joins TRBV7-2 to TRBJ1-5; D gene unclear. The CDR3 extends over 15 amino acids. V lost 1 base, J lost 5 bases, and 12 bases lay in between. The V gene's germline CDR1 is SGHTA and CDR2 FQGNSA. CDR3 residues: CASSLVTKGHQPQHF. CDR3 nucleotides: TGTGCCAGCAGCTTAGTAACAAAAGGGCATCAGCCCCAGCATTTT. Full variable domain (outside the CDR3, taken from reference TRBV7-2 and TRBJ1-5): GAGVSQSPSNKVTEKGKDVELRCDPISGHTALYWYRQSLGQGLEFLIYFQGNSAPDKSGLPSDRFSAERTGGSVSTLTIQRTQQEDSAVYLCASSLVTKGHQPQHFGDGTRLSIL.

This clonotype was found a few times. The chain uses TRBV19 and TRBJ2-1, with D maybe TRBD1 (5 bases). This CDR3 has 13 residues. In germline, CDR1 is LNHDA, CDR2 SQIVND (reference sequence). With 10 bases removed from V and 8 bases from J, the gap between germline ends came to 18 bases. CDR3 sequence (DNA): TGTGCCATCGGCCAAGGGGTAGGGGATGAGCAGTTCTTC. Its translation is CAIGQGVGDEQFF. The whole variable domain, filled in from reference TRBV19 and TRBJ2-1, reads DGGITQSPKYLFRKEGQNVTLSCEQNLNHDAMYWYRQDPGQGLRLIYYSQIVNDFQKGDIAEGYSVSREKKESFPLTVTSAQKNPTAFYLCAIGQGVGDEQFFGPGTRLTVL.

This chain links TRBV6-6 with TRBJ2-5; D is unclear. The CDR3 is 12 amino acids. Germline V CDR1 and CDR2: MNHNY, SVGAGI (reference sequence). Trimming took off 5 bases at V and 7 bases at J, with 11 bases between the two ends. The CDR3 DNA reads TGTGCCAGCAGTGCCGGTGTTGGGACCCAGTACTTC. This encodes CASSAGVGTQYF.

This clonotype has at least ten counts. The chain uses TRBV6-5 and TRBJ1-3, with 7 bases that match TRBD1. J gave up 0 bases and V 3 bases, and 5 bases lay outside the gene matches. The length of the CDR3 is 16 residues. Germline V gene data show CDR1 as MNHEY and CDR2 as SVGAGI. The CDR3 loop is CASSYNRQGSGNTIYF. Written as DNA, the CDR3 is TGTGCCAGCAGTTATAACCGACAGGGCTCTGGAAACACCATATATTTT.

This clonotype was seen a handful of times. The V gene is TRBV29-1, the J gene TRBJ2-1, with D maybe TRBD2 (6 bases). The germline V and J ends were trimmed by 7 bases and 3 bases, with 10 bases remaining between them. Germline V gene lookup returns CDR1 SQVTM and CDR2 ANQGSEA. This CDR3 has 12 amino acids. The DNA of the CDR3 is TGCAGCGCCGAGACTAGCTACAATGAGCAGTTCTTC. It translates to CSAETSYNEQFF.

In this sample, this clonotype turned up many times. The rearrangement links TRBV11-3 to TRBJ1-4; TRBD1 aligns across 8 bases. Germline V gene sequence: CDR1 SGHNT, CDR2 YENEEA. With 4 bases clipped from V and 2 bases from J, the junction kept 6 bases outside the gene matches. The CDR3 has 16 residues. For the CDR3, the DNA is TGTGCCAGCAGCTCGCAGGGGGCGGTGACTAATGAAAAACTGTTTTTT. Protein product: CASSSQGAVTNEKLFF.

This clonotype was recorded a few times. The germline gene is not matched at one end of the junction; a read error may be the cause. The chain combines TRBV7-9 with TRBJ2-3; TRBD1 is a possible D gene (6 bases). Germline CDR1 is SEHNR and CDR2 is FQNEAQ (reference sequence). The CDR3 is 14 residues long. CDR3: CASSPWTAPDTQYF. The CDR3 DNA reads as TGTGCCAGCAGCCCGTGGACAGCCCCAGACACGCAGTATTTT. Complete variable domain (other parts from reference TRBV7-9 and TRBJ2-3): DTGVSQNPRHKITKRGQNVTFRCDPISEHNRLYWYRQTLGQGPEFLTYFQNEAQLEKSRLLSDRFSAERPKGSFSTLEIQRTEQGDSAMYLCASSPWTAPDTQYFGPGTRLTVL.

This clonotype occurred many times. V usage is TRBV4-1 and J usage is TRBJ2-7; 10 nucleotides line up with TRBD2. Germline assignment: CDR1 MGHRA and CDR2 YSYEKL. V lost 1 base to trimming and J lost 2 bases; unmatched junction nucleotides: 5. The CDR3 spans 16 residues. The CDR3 DNA follows: TGCGCCAGCAGCCAAGTGGGTAGCGGGGGGACCTACGAGCAGTACTTC. Its translation: CASSQVGSGGTYEQYF.

This clonotype was seen repeatedly, ten times or more. The chain carries TRBV12-2 and TRBJ2-1; the table's D call of TRBD1 was not tested on the DNA. TRBV12-2 is labeled a pseudogene. There are 17 residues in the CDR3. Here the CDR3 DNA reads TGTGCAAGTCGCCAGGGTTTAAGAGACCCGCCCTACAATGAGCAGTTCTTC. Translation: CASRQGLRDPPYNEQFF.

This clonotype has only a few counts. V gene TRBV6-1 combines with J gene TRBJ1-1, with D possibly being TRBD1 (5 bases). The CDR3 spans 13 residues. Germline V gives CDR1 MNHNS, CDR2 SASEGT. The germline V and J ends were trimmed by 6 bases and 8 bases, with 16 bases remaining between them. CDR3 nucleotide sequence: TGTGCCAGCAGAGGGACGGACTGGGGGGAAGCTTTCTTT. Translation: CASRGTDWGEAFF.

This clonotype was counted between two and nine times. The chain joins TRBV7-2 to TRBJ1-1; 7 bases match TRBD1. The trim removed 5 bases at V and 4 bases at J, leaving 13 bases unmatched. The length of the CDR3 is 16 residues. Germline V lookup: CDR1 SGHTA, CDR2 FQGNSA. CDR3 in amino acids: CASSPRDRVRSTEAFF. As DNA, the CDR3 is TGTGCCAGCAGCCCGCGCGACAGGGTAAGGAGCACTGAAGCTTTCTTT.

With regard to this clonotype: Since a much larger clone is just one base distant, this may be a read error. CDR3 sequence: CASSESGDFKQPQHF. The CDR3 DNA reads as TGTGCCAGCAGTGAGTCAGGGGATTTCAAACAGCCCCAGCATTTT. J is TRBJ1-5 and V is TRBV2; tentative D call: TRBD1 (6 bases). Trimming removed 3 bases from V and 7 bases from J, with 16 bases in between. The germline gives CDR1 SNHLY, CDR2 FYNNEI. The CDR3 is 15 amino acids.

This clonotype was found a few times. This sequence joins TRBV7-2 and TRBJ2-7; D is unclear. Trimming took off 2 bases at V and 6 bases at J, with 8 bases between the two ends. Germline assignment: CDR1 SGHTA and CDR2 FQGNSA. The length of the CDR3 is 12 residues. CDR3 residues: CASSLQSSEQYF. CDR3 nucleotide sequence: TGTGCCAGCAGCTTACAGTCGTCCGAGCAGTACTTC.

This clonotype turned up a few times. This sequence joins TRBV6-2 or TRBV6-3 and TRBJ2-1, with D perhaps TRBD1 (7 bases). The CDR3 is 18 amino acids. Trimming left V 5 bases short and J 0 bases short, with 20 bases between. Germline CDR1 reads MNHEY; CDR2 reads SVGEGT. The CDR3 coding sequence is TGTGCCAGCAGTCAACTACTCCAGGGGGGAAGCTCCTACAATGAGCAGTTCTTC. Translated: CASSQLLQGGSSYNEQFF.

This clonotype was counted at least ten times. The chain employs TRBV28 and TRBJ2-5; D is undetermined. CDR3 size: 14 residues. Germline lookup yields CDR1 MDHEN and CDR2 SYDVKM. V shed 2 bases and J shed 1 base, with 8 bases lying between them. CDR3 nucleotide sequence: TGTGCCAGCAGTTTAAGTGCATCCCAAGAGACCCAGTACTTC. Translation: CASSLSASQETQYF.

The sample holds a few counts of this clonotype. The V and J genes are TRBV20-1 and TRBJ1-4, with a weak D call TRBD1 (6 bases). The ends were cut back, 6 bases at V and 4 bases at J, with 12 bases in the middle. The CDR3 has 13 residues. CDR1 is DFQATT and CDR2 is SNEGSKA in the germline V gene (reference sequence). The CDR3 here is CSAPDRSNEKLFF. CDR3 DNA: TGCAGTGCACCCGACAGGAGTAATGAAAAACTGTTTTTT.